The entry below describes one T cell receptor (beta chain). Its antigen is as yet unknown. Here immunoSEQ multiplex PCR was the method, and the copy in TCRdb shows in-frame clones only, minus some. The sample gives about 2.3 million clones, 90% to 95% of which show up once; 0.35% to 0.45% is in the top ten. The source of the sample is a study of shared clonotypes between healthy human individuals. Study results and limitations: Represented diversity (both genetic and exposure-history) was limited by the small number of donors. Clonotype sharing levels among donors were expected to vary with sequencing depth.

CD4+ cells yielded CD45RA+ naive and CD45RA-negative memory subsets. From germline, CDR1 is MDHEN and CDR2 SYDVKM. This CDR3 region has 16 residues. V was cut by 2 bases and J by 6 bases, with 20 bases left in between. This chain links TRBV28 with TRBJ2-7; D might be TRBD1 (6 bases). Material: naive CD4+ T cells from PBMCs. Specified subset: CD45RA+ positively selected. The clonotype was recovered from a man younger than 35 in good health. Some clones in this sample may be carry-over from other donors' samples. The CDR3 loop reads CASSLVQGRPYAEQYF. As DNA, the CDR3 is TGTGCCAGCAGTTTAGTACAGGGCCGCCCCTATGCCGAGCAGTACTTC.